Listed here is a single T cell receptor (beta chain). Authors' methods: By means of reference gene primer amplification, nucleated cell counts were estimated. Using immunoSEQ multiplex PCR, the repertoire was profiled, and TCRdb retains in-frame clones only, with some absent. V, J and clone size derive from that table, while D and trimming were established from the DNA sequence. Of tens of thousands of clones in the sample, roughly four fifths were seen once. The sample comes from a study of blood T cell repertoires in COVID-19. About the study: The origin of the acute and convalescent COVID-19 samples was the United States, Italy and Spain. PBMCs, B-cell-depleted T cells, or T cells were the source of the cDNA or gDNA that made up the material.

The CDR3 runs 16 residues. Germline values: CDR1 SGHVS, CDR2 FQNEAQ. V lost 1 base, J lost 4 bases, and 7 bases stayed unmatched. The chain joins TRBV7-8 to TRBJ2-5; 9 nucleotides line up with TRBD1. Sequenced: peripheral blood. The clonotype comes from a man between 50 and 59 years old with active or convalescent COVID-19. The CDR3 DNA reads TGTGCCAGCAGCTTAGAGGGACAGGGTTGGGGAGAGACCCAGTACTTC. Amino acid sequence: CASSLEGQGWGETQYF.